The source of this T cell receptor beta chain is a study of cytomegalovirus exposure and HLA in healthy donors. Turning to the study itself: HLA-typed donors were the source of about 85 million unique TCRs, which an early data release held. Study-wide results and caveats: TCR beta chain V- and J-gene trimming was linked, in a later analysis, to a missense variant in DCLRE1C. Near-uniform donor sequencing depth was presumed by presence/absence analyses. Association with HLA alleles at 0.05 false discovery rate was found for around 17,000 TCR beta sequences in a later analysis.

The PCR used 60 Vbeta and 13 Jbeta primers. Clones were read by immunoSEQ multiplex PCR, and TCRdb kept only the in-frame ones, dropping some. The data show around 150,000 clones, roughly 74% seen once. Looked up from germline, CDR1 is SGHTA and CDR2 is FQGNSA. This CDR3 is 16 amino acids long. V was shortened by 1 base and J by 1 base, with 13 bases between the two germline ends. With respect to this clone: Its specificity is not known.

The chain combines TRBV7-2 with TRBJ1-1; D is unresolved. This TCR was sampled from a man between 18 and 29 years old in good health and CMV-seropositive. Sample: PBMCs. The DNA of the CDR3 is TGTGCCAGCAGCTTAGGAAGCATCCTTGAGAACACTGAAGCTTTCTTT. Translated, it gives CASSLGSILENTEAFF.